These T cell receptor beta chains were read from a single sample in a study of patients and donors after allogeneic stem cell transplantation. TCRdb analysed the RT-PCR reads with MiXCR anew, one entry per CDR3 protein. The sample has some 880,000 distinct CDR3 sequences; roughly 18% are singletons. Sequenced: blood, either unsorted or a sorted T cell fraction (not recorded which). Receptors originate from a human donor who was either an allogeneic HSCT recipient or a stem cell or donor lymphocyte infusion donor (not recorded which). It is not recorded whose cells these are; they may come from a transplant donor. The CDR3 runs from the conserved cysteine through the conserved F or W. Each record gives: D gene, V gene, J gene, clone size, CDR3 DNA, CDR3 protein. A D gene is named only where the DNA matches it firmly. Size values are once, few and many counts, or a class for expanded clones, and some rows have none.

d_call: -; v_call: TRBV7-6; j_call: TRBJ2-3; clone_size: -; cdr3_nt: TGTGCCAGCAGCTTAGTGGGCAGCCTTGACGGGACAGATACGCAGTATTTT; cdr3_aa: CASSLVGSLDGTDTQYF
d_call: -; v_call: TRBV12-3/TRBV12-4; j_call: TRBJ1-2; clone_size: many; cdr3_nt: TGTGCCAGCAGTCTACAGCGGAGGGATGGCTACACCTTC; cdr3_aa: CASSLQRRDGYTF
d_call: -; v_call: TRBV6-1; j_call: TRBJ1-1; clone_size: -; cdr3_nt: TGTGCCAGCAGTGATCTTTTAAACTTGAACACTGAAGCTTTCTTT; cdr3_aa: CASSDLLNLNTEAFF
d_call: -; v_call: TRBV7-2; j_call: TRBJ2-3; clone_size: few; cdr3_nt: TGTGCCAGCAGGTCACTAGCAAAAGATACGCAGTATTTT; cdr3_aa: CASRSLAKDTQYF
d_call: TRBD2; v_call: TRBV9; j_call: TRBJ2-1; clone_size: few; cdr3_nt: TGTGCCAGCAGCCCCGGGACTAGTTATGATGAGCAGTTCTTC; cdr3_aa: CASSPGTSYDEQFF
d_call: TRBD2; v_call: TRBV20-1; j_call: TRBJ2-2; clone_size: -; cdr3_nt: TGCAGTGCTTCCAGTCTAGCGGGAGGGAACACCGGGGAGCTGTTTTTT; cdr3_aa: CSASSLAGGNTGELFF
d_call: TRBD1; v_call: TRBV7-2; j_call: TRBJ1-4; clone_size: -; cdr3_nt: TGTGCCAGCAGCTTTCGGACAGGGGGGAATGAAAAACTGTTTTTT; cdr3_aa: CASSFRTGGNEKLFF
d_call: -; v_call: TRBV7-6; j_call: TRBJ1-4; clone_size: -; cdr3_nt: TGTGCCAGCAGCTTGTTTCAGGGGAAGAATGAAAAACTGTTTTTT; cdr3_aa: CASSLFQGKNEKLFF
d_call: TRBD1; v_call: TRBV24-1; j_call: TRBJ2-5; clone_size: -; cdr3_nt: TGTGCCACCAGTGATACCGGGACAGGGCAAGAGACCCAGTACTTC; cdr3_aa: CATSDTGTGQETQYF
d_call: -; v_call: TRBV7-9; j_call: TRBJ2-5; clone_size: -; cdr3_nt: TGTGCCAGCCGCTGGGGGGCAGGGAATATTCAAGAGACCCAGTACTTC; cdr3_aa: CASRWGAGNIQETQYF
d_call: TRBD2; v_call: TRBV9; j_call: TRBJ2-5; clone_size: -; cdr3_nt: TGTGCCAGCAGCGTAGTTGGGGGGGGGAAAGAGACCCAGTACTTC; cdr3_aa: CASSVVGGGKETQYF
d_call: -; v_call: TRBV9; j_call: TRBJ1-2; clone_size: -; cdr3_nt: TGTGCCAGCAGCAGTTACCGTAGTGCGGGTGGCTACACCTTC; cdr3_aa: CASSSYRSAGGYTF
d_call: -; v_call: TRBV6-7; j_call: TRBJ2-4; clone_size: few; cdr3_nt: TGTGCCAGCAGTGTGGGGCTCAAAAACATTCAGTACTTC; cdr3_aa: CASSVGLKNIQYF
d_call: TRBD2; v_call: TRBV24-1; j_call: TRBJ2-1; clone_size: few; cdr3_nt: TGTGCCACCAGTGACCCCTCCGGTGGAGCGGGGAGGGTCGGTGAGCAGTTCTTC; cdr3_aa: CATSDPSGGAGRVGEQFF
d_call: -; v_call: TRBV5-6; j_call: TRBJ2-3; clone_size: -; cdr3_nt: TGTGCCAGCAGCTGGAGCGGGTTCACAGATACGCAGTATTTT; cdr3_aa: CASSWSGFTDTQYF
d_call: -; v_call: TRBV4-1; j_call: TRBJ2-3; clone_size: few; cdr3_nt: TGCGCCAGCAGCCAAGATCATGCCACCGCATTCACAGATACGCAGTATTTT; cdr3_aa: CASSQDHATAFTDTQYF
d_call: -; v_call: TRBV20-1; j_call: TRBJ1-1; clone_size: -; cdr3_nt: TGCAGTGCTAGTCCATTGGACAAGAACACTGAAGCTTTCTTT; cdr3_aa: CSASPLDKNTEAFF
d_call: -; v_call: TRBV7-6; j_call: TRBJ2-7; clone_size: few; cdr3_nt: TGTGCCAGCAGCTGGGGACACTCCTACGAGCAGTACTTC; cdr3_aa: CASSWGHSYEQYF
d_call: TRBD2; v_call: TRBV12-3/TRBV12-4; j_call: TRBJ2-7; clone_size: few; cdr3_nt: TGTGCCAGCTCTATGGTGGCGGGAGGCTACGAGCAGTACTTC; cdr3_aa: CASSMVAGGYEQYF
d_call: TRBD2; v_call: TRBV3-1; j_call: TRBJ2-1; clone_size: few; cdr3_nt: TGTGCCAGCAGCGCCCGACGGGGACTAGCGGGAGTAAGGAGCTCCTACAATGAGCAGTTCTTC; cdr3_aa: CASSARRGLAGVRSSYNEQFF
d_call: TRBD2; v_call: TRBV12-3/TRBV12-4; j_call: TRBJ2-5; clone_size: few; cdr3_nt: TGTGCCAGCAGTTTGCGGGGGGAGAACCAGTACTTC; cdr3_aa: CASSLRGENQYF
d_call: -; v_call: TRBV5-1; j_call: TRBJ2-3; clone_size: -; cdr3_nt: TGCGCCAGCAGCTTGGGACAGAACACAGATACGCAGTATTTT; cdr3_aa: CASSLGQNTDTQYF
d_call: TRBD2; v_call: TRBV29-1; j_call: TRBJ2-1; clone_size: -; cdr3_nt: TGCAGCGTCGAGGGAGGGAGGGCCGGACGCTTCTACAATGAGCAGTTCTTC; cdr3_aa: CSVEGGRAGRFYNEQFF
d_call: TRBD1; v_call: TRBV29-1; j_call: TRBJ2-7; clone_size: -; cdr3_nt: TGCAGCGCCGGACAGGGTTTTTCCTACGAGCAGTACTTC; cdr3_aa: CSAGQGFSYEQYF
d_call: TRBD2; v_call: TRBV12-3/TRBV12-4; j_call: TRBJ2-7; clone_size: few; cdr3_nt: TGTGCCAGCACTCGGCGGGAGCTTGGCGAGCAGTACTTC; cdr3_aa: CASTRRELGEQYF
d_call: -; v_call: TRBV5-5; j_call: TRBJ1-3; clone_size: -; cdr3_nt: TGTGCCAGCACTGACGGGGGAAACACCATATATTTT; cdr3_aa: CASTDGGNTIYF
d_call: TRBD2; v_call: TRBV12-3/TRBV12-4; j_call: TRBJ2-7; clone_size: -; cdr3_nt: TGTGCCAGCAGTCACGGGTCTAGCGGGTCTAGGCCCTACGAGCAGTACTTC; cdr3_aa: CASSHGSSGSRPYEQYF
d_call: -; v_call: TRBV6-2/TRBV6-3; j_call: TRBJ2-7; clone_size: -; cdr3_nt: TGTGCCAGCGATTTGGGAGTCAGGAGCTCCTACGAGCAGTACTTC; cdr3_aa: CASDLGVRSSYEQYF
d_call: -; v_call: TRBV7-2; j_call: TRBJ2-2; clone_size: -; cdr3_nt: TGTGCCAGCAGCAACGCCCTGACTAGTCGGACCGGGGAGCTGTTTTTT; cdr3_aa: CASSNALTSRTGELFF
d_call: TRBD2; v_call: TRBV11-3; j_call: TRBJ2-3; clone_size: -; cdr3_nt: TGTGCCAGCAGCTTAGTCTCCAGCGGGAGTCTCACAGATACGCAGTATTTT; cdr3_aa: CASSLVSSGSLTDTQYF
d_call: TRBD1; v_call: TRBV27; j_call: TRBJ1-1; clone_size: many; cdr3_nt: TGTGCCAGCAGTTTAGGAGACAGGGGGCGGTTTGAAGCTTTCTTT; cdr3_aa: CASSLGDRGRFEAFF
d_call: -; v_call: TRBV9; j_call: TRBJ2-1; clone_size: few; cdr3_nt: TGTGCCAGCAGCTCAACCCTCGGGAATGAGCAGTTCTTC; cdr3_aa: CASSSTLGNEQFF
d_call: TRBD2; v_call: TRBV30; j_call: TRBJ2-1; clone_size: few; cdr3_nt: TGTGCCTGGAGTGTTTCGGCGGGGGTCGGTGAGCAGTTCTTC; cdr3_aa: CAWSVSAGVGEQFF
d_call: TRBD2; v_call: TRBV28; j_call: TRBJ2-7; clone_size: few; cdr3_nt: TGTGCCAGCAGTTTGAGAAGCGGGAGCTTTTACGAGCAGTACTTC; cdr3_aa: CASSLRSGSFYEQYF
d_call: TRBD2; v_call: TRBV12-3/TRBV12-4; j_call: TRBJ2-3; clone_size: few; cdr3_nt: TGTGCCAGCAGCCTGGGACTAGCGGGAGGCTTCCACTCCTACACAGATACGCAGTATTTT; cdr3_aa: CASSLGLAGGFHSYTDTQYF
d_call: -; v_call: TRBV11-2; j_call: TRBJ1-2; clone_size: -; cdr3_nt: TGTGCCAGCAGCTTGAGTAGTAAGGGAGCTTATGGCTACACCTTC; cdr3_aa: CASSLSSKGAYGYTF
d_call: TRBD2; v_call: TRBV7-9; j_call: TRBJ2-7; clone_size: -; cdr3_nt: TGTGCCAGCAGCTCTCTAGCGGATACCTACGAGCAGTACTTC; cdr3_aa: CASSSLADTYEQYF
d_call: TRBD1; v_call: TRBV5-1; j_call: TRBJ1-1; clone_size: few; cdr3_nt: TGCGCCAGCAGCTCGAGGACAGGAGCGAACACTGAAGCTTTCTTT; cdr3_aa: CASSSRTGANTEAFF
d_call: -; v_call: TRBV12-3/TRBV12-4; j_call: TRBJ1-2; clone_size: many; cdr3_nt: TGTGCCAGCAGCCTCGACAGAACAAGCTATGGCTACACCTTC; cdr3_aa: CASSLDRTSYGYTF
d_call: -; v_call: TRBV7-3; j_call: TRBJ1-2; clone_size: -; cdr3_nt: TGTGCCAGCAGCTTAACCAGAGACCCGACGCGGAATGGCTACACCTTC; cdr3_aa: CASSLTRDPTRNGYTF
d_call: -; v_call: TRBV4-2; j_call: TRBJ2-7; clone_size: -; cdr3_nt: TGTGCCAGCAGCCTCGCAAACCGTAAGGACGGATACTACGAGCAGTACTTC; cdr3_aa: CASSLANRKDGYYEQYF
d_call: -; v_call: TRBV4-1; j_call: TRBJ2-3; clone_size: few; cdr3_nt: TGCGCCAGCAGCCAAGAGGGGGGAGCGGGCACAGATACGCAGTATTTT; cdr3_aa: CASSQEGGAGTDTQYF
d_call: -; v_call: TRBV6-1; j_call: TRBJ1-5; clone_size: few; cdr3_nt: TGTGCCAGCAGGCCTCCACTAGCGATCGTGAATCAGCCCCAGCATTTT; cdr3_aa: CASRPPLAIVNQPQHF
d_call: TRBD2; v_call: TRBV3-1; j_call: TRBJ2-3; clone_size: -; cdr3_nt: TGTGCCAGCAGCCTTGACAGCGGGACCGGCACAGATACGCAGTATTTT; cdr3_aa: CASSLDSGTGTDTQYF
d_call: -; v_call: TRBV12-3/TRBV12-4; j_call: TRBJ1-4; clone_size: few; cdr3_nt: TGTGCCAGCAGTTTAAGGTCCTCAACTAATGAAAAACTGTTTTTT; cdr3_aa: CASSLRSSTNEKLFF
d_call: TRBD1; v_call: TRBV4-1; j_call: TRBJ2-7; clone_size: -; cdr3_nt: TGCGCCAGCAGCCACTTGACAGGGGTAGACTACGAGCAGTACTTC; cdr3_aa: CASSHLTGVDYEQYF
d_call: -; v_call: TRBV4-2; j_call: TRBJ2-2; clone_size: few; cdr3_nt: TGTGCCAGCAGCCCGGGCCTCCGAAAGGGCGGGGAGCTGTTTTTT; cdr3_aa: CASSPGLRKGGELFF
d_call: -; v_call: TRBV7-2; j_call: TRBJ2-2; clone_size: -; cdr3_nt: TGTGCCAGCAGCTCACAGGGTTCAACCGGGGAGCTGTTTTTT; cdr3_aa: CASSSQGSTGELFF
d_call: TRBD1; v_call: TRBV20-1; j_call: TRBJ1-4; clone_size: few; cdr3_nt: TGCAGTGCTCGGAGCCGACAGGGGGCGTGGGAAAAACTGTTTTTT; cdr3_aa: CSARSRQGAWEKLFF
d_call: -; v_call: TRBV7-3; j_call: TRBJ2-7; clone_size: -; cdr3_nt: TGTGCCAGTGGGCCGGATGGGAGCTACGAGCTGTACTTC; cdr3_aa: CASGPDGSYELYF
d_call: -; v_call: TRBV6-2/TRBV6-3; j_call: TRBJ2-3; clone_size: once; cdr3_nt: TGTGCCAGCAGGTCGGTTTCCATGTGGTATTTT; cdr3_aa: CASRSVSMWYF
d_call: TRBD2; v_call: TRBV3-1; j_call: TRBJ2-1; clone_size: -; cdr3_nt: TGTGCCAGCACCCTTTCGGGACTAGCTAAGTTAAAGGAGCAGTTCTTC; cdr3_aa: CASTLSGLAKLKEQFF